This paragraph reports one T cell receptor beta chain. The entry originates in a study of T cell responses to AZD1222 COVID-19 vaccine. Overall study context: Investigators merged groups given second doses at roughly 4 or roughly 12 weeks.

Some clones are missing from TCRdb's copy, which holds only in-frame ones; the method was immunoSEQ multiplex PCR. The sample lists 80,000 or so clones, 70% to 90% occurring once. The CDR3 totals 14 residues. V gave up 8 bases and J gave up 0 bases, with 13 bases separating them. The germline V gene encodes CDR1 KGHSH and CDR2 LQKENI. The clonotype was recovered from an adult in good health. The sequencing here drew on peripheral blood, taken on day 0 of AZD1222 vaccination. The V and J genes are TRBV18 and TRBJ1-1; perhaps TRBD1 as D (5 bases). CDR3 DNA sequence: TGTGCCAGCACCCCGGACATTATGAACACTGAAGCTTTCTTT. Its translation: CASTPDIMNTEAFF.